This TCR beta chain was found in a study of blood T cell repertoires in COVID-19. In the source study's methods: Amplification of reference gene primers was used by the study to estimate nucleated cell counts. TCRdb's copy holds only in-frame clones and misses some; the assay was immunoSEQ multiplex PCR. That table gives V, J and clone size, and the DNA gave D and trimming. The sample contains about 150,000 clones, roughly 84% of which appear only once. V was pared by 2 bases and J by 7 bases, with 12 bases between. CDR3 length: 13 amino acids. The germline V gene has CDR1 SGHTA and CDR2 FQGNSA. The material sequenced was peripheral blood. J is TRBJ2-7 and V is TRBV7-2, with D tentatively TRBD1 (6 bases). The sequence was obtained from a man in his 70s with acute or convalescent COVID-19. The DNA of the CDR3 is TGTGCCAGCAGCTTAAGTGGGGGCGGAGAGCAGTACTTC. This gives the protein CASSLSGGGEQYF.